Sequencing of this TCR beta chain was carried out in a study of identical twins. Notes on the study in general: The more abundant beta clonotypes in cord blood had fewer insertions, and memory repertoires did not show this.

As for this clonotype: The antigen remains undetermined.

V was pared by 6 bases and J by 5 bases, with 19 bases between. The CDR3 runs 15 residues. Germline CDR1 MNHNS, CDR2 SASEGT. TCRdb reanalysed the 5' RACE reads using MiXCR and keeps one entry per CDR3 protein. The sample has under 1 million distinct CDR3 sequences, roughly an eighth seen once. In addition, the sample was reused for a study of yellow fever vaccine responses in identical twins.

This TCR was sampled from a woman aged 18-29 years in good health. This chain uses TRBV6-1 with TRBJ2-5; maybe TRBD1 (5 bases). The sample consisted of PBMCs. CDR3 amino acids: CASRALGGAGETQYF. CDR3 nucleotide sequence: TGTGCCAGCAGGGCCCTGGGTGGGGCCGGGGAGACCCAGTACTTC.